The clone carrying this T cell receptor (beta chain) was detected a few times. Its antigen is unknown. The data originate from a study of T-cell reconstitution after alpha-beta-depleted transplantation in children. The study, taken as a whole, reports: At the one-year point after transplant, T-cell counts and TCRbeta diversity were found to come mostly from T cells that had been newly produced. About two months after transplant, alpha-beta T cells reportedly came from several hundred expanded graft clones. Diversity of TCRbeta at day 60 was high in some patients, arising from surviving recipient T cells and thymic progenitors.

The germline V gene encodes CDR1 LGHNA and CDR2 YNFKEQ. The CDR3 has 13 amino acids. The V end was cut by 4 bases, the J end by 5 bases, with 11 bases between. As it was prepared, the TCRbeta library received unique molecular identifiers. TCRdb passed the PCR reads through MiXCR, listing each CDR3 protein once. The profile shows fewer than 700,000 distinct CDR3 sequences, 23% of them singletons. J is TRBJ2-5 and V is TRBV4-2; D gene uncertain. Sequencing was performed on PBMCs, mostly from graft donor cells, taken 360 days after TCRalphabeta/CD19-depleted stem cell transplant. This receptor was identified in a boy younger than two who had a stem cell transplant for acute myeloid leukemia, so the T cells may come from the graft donor. The CDR3 sequence: CASSLPFPETQYF. The CDR3 DNA is TGTGCCAGCAGCCTCCCCTTTCCGGAGACCCAGTACTTC.